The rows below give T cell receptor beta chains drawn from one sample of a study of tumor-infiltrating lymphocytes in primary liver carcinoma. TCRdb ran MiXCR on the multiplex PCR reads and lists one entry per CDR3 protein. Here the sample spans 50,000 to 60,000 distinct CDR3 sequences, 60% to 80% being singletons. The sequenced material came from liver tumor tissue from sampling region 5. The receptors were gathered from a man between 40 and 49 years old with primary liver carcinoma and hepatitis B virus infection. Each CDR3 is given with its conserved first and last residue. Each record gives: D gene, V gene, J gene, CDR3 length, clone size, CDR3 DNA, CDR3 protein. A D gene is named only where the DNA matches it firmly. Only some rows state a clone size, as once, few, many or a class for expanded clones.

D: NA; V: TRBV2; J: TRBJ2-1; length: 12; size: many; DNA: TGTGCCAGCAGTACCGACAGCAATGAGCAGTTCTTC; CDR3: CASSTDSNEQFF
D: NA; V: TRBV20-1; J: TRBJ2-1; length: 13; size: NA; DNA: TGCAGTGCCAGGGGGGCAGGGGACCATGAGCAGCTCTTC; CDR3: CSARGAGDHEQLF
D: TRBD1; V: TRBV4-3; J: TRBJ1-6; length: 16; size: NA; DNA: TGCACCGGCAGCTCCTGGGACAGGGGAGGGAATTCACCCCTCCACTTT; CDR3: CTGSSWDRGGNSPLHF
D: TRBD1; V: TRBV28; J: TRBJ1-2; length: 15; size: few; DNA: TGTGCCAGCAGGCGGACAGGGGGAGAGAACTATGGCTACACCTTC; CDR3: CASRRTGGENYGYTF
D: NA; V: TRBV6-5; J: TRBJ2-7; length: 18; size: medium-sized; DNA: TGTGCCAGCAGTTACAAGGGCCCTGCCACTTCGATACCCTACGAGCAGTACTTC; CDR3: CASSYKGPATSIPYEQYF
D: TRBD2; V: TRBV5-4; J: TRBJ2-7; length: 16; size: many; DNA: TGTGCCAGCAGCAAGACTAGCGGAGGTCGAGGGGCCGAGCAGTACTTC; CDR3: CASSKTSGGRGAEQYF
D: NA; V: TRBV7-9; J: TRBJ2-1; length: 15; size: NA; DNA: TGTGCCAGCAGTGACAGTTTATCCGAAATCGACGAGCAGTTCTTC; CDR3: CASSDSLSEIDEQFF
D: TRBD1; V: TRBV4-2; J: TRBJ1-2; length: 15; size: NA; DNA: TGTGCCAGCAGCCCCGCTACAGGGGGCAACTATGGCTACACCTTC; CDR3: CASSPATGGNYGYTF
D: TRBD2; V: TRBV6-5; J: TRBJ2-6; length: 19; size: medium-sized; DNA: TGTGCCAGCAGTTCGTCCGGGACTAGCGGGTATTCTGGGGCCAACGTCCTGACTTTC; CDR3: CASSSSGTSGYSGANVLTF
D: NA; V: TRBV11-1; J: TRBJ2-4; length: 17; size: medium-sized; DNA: TGTGCCAGCAGCTCTCCGGGACGGGGAGCATCAAAAAACATTCAGTACTTC; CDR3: CASSSPGRGASKNIQYF
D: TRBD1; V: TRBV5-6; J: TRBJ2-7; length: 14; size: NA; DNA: TGTGCCAACGGCTTGGGGACAGGATACTACGAGCAGTACTTC; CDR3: CANGLGTGYYEQYF
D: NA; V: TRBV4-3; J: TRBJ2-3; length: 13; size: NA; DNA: TGTGCCAGCAGCCAAGAGGATGGGGGTACGCAGTATTTT; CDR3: CASSQEDGGTQYF
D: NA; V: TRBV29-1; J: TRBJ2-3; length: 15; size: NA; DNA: TGCAACGTTGAAGGGTTCCTAGGGTACCCAGATACGCAGTATTTT; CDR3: CNVEGFLGYPDTQYF
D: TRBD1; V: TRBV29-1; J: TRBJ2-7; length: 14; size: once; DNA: TGCAGCGTACAGGTTACAGGGGGCGAGTGCGAGCAGTACTTC; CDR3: CSVQVTGGECEQYF
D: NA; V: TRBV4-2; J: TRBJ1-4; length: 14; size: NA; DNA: TGTGTCAGCACCCCTGGCAGGACACAGGAAAAACTGTTTTTT; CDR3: CVSTPGRTQEKLFF
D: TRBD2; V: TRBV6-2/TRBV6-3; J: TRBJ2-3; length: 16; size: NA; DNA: TGTGCCAGCAGCAGCCGACTAGCGGGAAGTTCAAGTATGCAGTATTTT; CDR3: CASSSRLAGSSSMQYF
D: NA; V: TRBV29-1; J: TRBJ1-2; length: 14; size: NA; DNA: TGCAGCGTTGAAGCGGAAGAAGGGGTGGATTGCTATCCCTTC; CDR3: CSVEAEEGVDCYPF
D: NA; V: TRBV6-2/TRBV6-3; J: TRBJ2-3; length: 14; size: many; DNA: TGTGCCAGCAGTCGGGGCGGCGCCGGAGATACGCAGTATTTT; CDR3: CASSRGGAGDTQYF
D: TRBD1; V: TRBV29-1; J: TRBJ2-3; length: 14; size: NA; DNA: TGCTGCGTTTCCGGGACAGGGGCGTCAGATGTGCAGTATTTT; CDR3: CCVSGTGASDVQYF
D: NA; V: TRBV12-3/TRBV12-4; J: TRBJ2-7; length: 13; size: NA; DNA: TGTGGTAGCAGTCCTTTTGCAGGGTACGAGCAGTACTTC; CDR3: CGSSPFAGYEQYF
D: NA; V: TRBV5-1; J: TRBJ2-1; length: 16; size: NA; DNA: TGCCCCAGCAGTTCTCTTGCGGGTATGGTGTCAAATGAGCAGTTCTTC; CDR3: CPSSSLAGMVSNEQFF
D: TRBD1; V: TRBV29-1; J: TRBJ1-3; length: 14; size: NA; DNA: TGCAGCGTTGGGGGTGGGACAGTGATGTACACCATATATTTT; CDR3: CSVGGGTVMYTIYF
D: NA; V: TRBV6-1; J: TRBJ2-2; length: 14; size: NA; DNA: TGTGCCAGCAGTGGTTTAGCGATCACCGAGGAGCTGTTTTTT; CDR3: CASSGLAITEELFF
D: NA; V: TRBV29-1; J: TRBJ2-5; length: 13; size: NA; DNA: TGCGGCGGCCATGGTGCGGATTCCAAGACCCAGTACTTC; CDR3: CGGHGADSKTQYF
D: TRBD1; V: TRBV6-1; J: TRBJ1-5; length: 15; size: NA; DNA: TGTGCCAGCAGTGATCCGGGACAGGGGAATAAGTCCCAGCTTTTT; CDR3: CASSDPGQGNKSQLF
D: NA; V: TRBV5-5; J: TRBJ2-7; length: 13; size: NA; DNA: TGTGCCAGCAGCTTACCAACGGGGTGCGAGCAGTATTTC; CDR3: CASSLPTGCEQYF
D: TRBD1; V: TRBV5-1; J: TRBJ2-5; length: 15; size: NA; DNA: TGCGCCAGCAACTTATCAGGGGGCGAAGGAGAGACCCAGTACTTC; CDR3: CASNLSGGEGETQYF
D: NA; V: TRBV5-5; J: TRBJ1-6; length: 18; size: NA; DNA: TGTGCCAGCACCCTACGGGACAAGGCGAGCTCCTATAATTCACCTCTCCACTTT; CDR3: CASTLRDKASSYNSPLHF
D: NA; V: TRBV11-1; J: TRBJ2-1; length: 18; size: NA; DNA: TGTACCAGCAGCTTATACCGCTCCGCAGGAGGGTCCTACAATGGGCAGTTCTTC; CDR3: CTSSLYRSAGGSYNGQFF
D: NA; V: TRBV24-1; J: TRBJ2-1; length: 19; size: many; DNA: TGTGCCACCAGTGATCCAACCGCCTCCTCAGCGGGCTCCTACAATGAGCAGTTCTTC; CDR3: CATSDPTASSAGSYNEQFF
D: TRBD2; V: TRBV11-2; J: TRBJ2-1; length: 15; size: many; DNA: TGTGCCAGCAGCTTACCGGGACTAGCGGACAATGAGCAGTTCTTC; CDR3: CASSLPGLADNEQFF
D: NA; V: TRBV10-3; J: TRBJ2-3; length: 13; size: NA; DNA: TGTACCATCAGTGACGGGGAGAATCAGCCCCAGTATTTT; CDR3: CTISDGENQPQYF
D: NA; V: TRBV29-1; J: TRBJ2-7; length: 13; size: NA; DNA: TGCAGCGCCTGGATAGGTCCTCCTTACGAGCAGTACTTC; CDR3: CSAWIGPPYEQYF